Listed below are T cell receptor beta chains from one sample, sequenced in a study of response to subunit inactivated influenza vaccine. TCRdb reprocessed the RT-PCR reads with MiXCR, giving one entry per CDR3 protein. The sample shows more than 700,000 distinct CDR3 sequences, around 21% of them seen only once. The sequenced sample was PBMCs from blood, obtained around 5 days after vaccination. Every receptor here comes from a man aged 50 to 59 who received an inactivated influenza vaccine. CDR3s include the opening cysteine and the closing phenylalanine or tryptophan. D genes are given only for firm matches. The listing skips clone size in some rows; elsewhere it reads once, few, many or a size class.

>TRBV6-1|-|TRBJ1-6|-
TGTGCCAGCAGTATTCAGGGGACGGGGAATTCACCCCTCCACTTT
CASSIQGTGNSPLHF
>TRBV7-9|TRBD2|TRBJ2-1|-
TGTGCCAGCTCCCTAGGGACTAGGGTCTACAATGAGCAGTTCTTC
CASSLGTRVYNEQFF
>TRBV20-1|-|TRBJ1-1|-
TGCAGTGCTAGGGCAGTCCTAAACACTGAAGCTTTCTTT
CSARAVLNTEAFF
>TRBV6-2/TRBV6-3|-|TRBJ1-1|-
TGTGCCACCCGAAGGGGGTACGGGGGGAACACTGAAGCTTTCTTT
CATRRGYGGNTEAFF
>TRBV4-3|-|TRBJ2-7|few
TGCGCCAGCAGCCAAGTAGGTCAGGGCTACGAGCAGTACTTC
CASSQVGQGYEQYF
>TRBV20-1|TRBD1|TRBJ2-3|few
TGCAGTGCAAGAAGGGGCTGGACAGGAGCTAGCACAGATACGCAGTATTTT
CSARRGWTGASTDTQYF
>TRBV9|-|TRBJ2-2|-
TGTGCCAGCAGCCCAAGGACTACCTTGAACACCGGGGAGCTGTTTTTT
CASSPRTTLNTGELFF
>TRBV9|TRBD2|TRBJ2-2|few
TGTGCCAGCAGCCCGACCCCAGCGGGAGGGATCGGGAGCACCGGGGAGCTGTTTTTT
CASSPTPAGGIGSTGELFF
>TRBV6-2/TRBV6-3|-|TRBJ2-1|-
TGTGCCAGCAGTCATACATGGAGTGAGCAGTTCTTC
CASSHTWSEQFF
>TRBV5-1|-|TRBJ2-7|few
TGCGCCAGCAGCTCGTACCAGAGCAGGGGCGACGAGCAGTACTTC
CASSSYQSRGDEQYF
>TRBV4-3|TRBD2|TRBJ2-1|-
TGCGCCAGCAGCCAAGATGATCGGCTAGCGGGGTCCTACAATGAGCAGTTCTTC
CASSQDDRLAGSYNEQFF
>TRBV28|-|TRBJ1-4|-
TGTGCCAGCAGTTTATCTTTCGAGTACCAAAAAAAACTGTTTTTT
CASSLSFEYQKKLFF
>TRBV21-1|-|TRBJ1-6|-
TGTGCCAGCAGCAGTCCAGGGGGTCGTTCACCCCTCCACTTT
CASSSPGGRSPLHF
>TRBV20-1|TRBD1|TRBJ1-1|few
TGCAGTGCTAGACCAAACCCCGGGACAGTGAACACTGAAGCTTTCTTT
CSARPNPGTVNTEAFF
>TRBV7-9|-|TRBJ2-7|many
TGTGCCAGCAGCTTGGGTGTCTCCTCCTACGAGCAGTACTTC
CASSLGVSSYEQYF
>TRBV6-2/TRBV6-3|TRBD2|TRBJ2-2|few
TGTGCCAGCAGTTCCTTTACCCGCCAGGGACTAGCGGGAGGGCCTACCGGGGAGCTGTTTTTT
CASSSFTRQGLAGGPTGELFF
>TRBV20-1|TRBD2|TRBJ2-7|-
TGCAGTGCTAGAGATCTAGCGGTAACCTACGAGCAGTACTTC
CSARDLAVTYEQYF
>TRBV30|TRBD1|TRBJ1-4|many
TGTGCCTGGAGTGGGGGACAGTTTAATGAAAAACTGTTTTTT
CAWSGGQFNEKLFF
>TRBV7-9|-|TRBJ1-2|few
TGTGCCAGCAGCTTACCCGCTAGTACAGCCCACTATGGCTACACCTTC
CASSLPASTAHYGYTF
>TRBV10-3|TRBD2|TRBJ2-1|many
TGTGCCATCACTATGAGCGGGGGGCCGAACAATGAGCAGTTCTTC
CAITMSGGPNNEQFF
>TRBV5-1|TRBD2|TRBJ2-7|-
TGCGCCAGCAGCCTAGACGGGACTAGCGGGAGGTCCGAGCAGTACTTC
CASSLDGTSGRSEQYF
>TRBV11-2|-|TRBJ1-1|few
TGTGCCAGCAGCCCACGGTTATTGAACACTGAAGCTTTCTTT
CASSPRLLNTEAFF
>TRBV6-1|TRBD2|TRBJ2-5|few
TGTGCCAGCAGTCGCGGGACTAGCGGGGGCCTCGGTCAAGAGACCCAGTACTTC
CASSRGTSGGLGQETQYF
>TRBV4-2|-|TRBJ2-3|-
TGTGCCAGCAGCCAAGATCAGGGTGTGGGCACAGATACGCAGTATTTT
CASSQDQGVGTDTQYF
>TRBV10-2|-|TRBJ2-3|-
TGCGCCAGCAGTGCCCTCCTCCGGGCCGCAGATACGCAGTATTTT
CASSALLRAADTQYF
>TRBV20-1|-|TRBJ1-5|-
TGCAGTGCTAGAGCTTCAGCCAATCAGCCCCAGCATTTT
CSARASANQPQHF
>TRBV6-2/TRBV6-3|-|TRBJ1-1|few
TGTGCCAGCAGTTACGGGAATCCTGAAGCTTTCTTT
CASSYGNPEAFF
>TRBV6-2/TRBV6-3|-|TRBJ1-6|few
TGTGCCAGCAGCGTTTTCGGGAATAATTCACCCCTCCACTTT
CASSVFGNNSPLHF
>TRBV5-1|TRBD2|TRBJ2-1|few
TGCGCCAGCAGCTTGGCGGGACTAGCCTCGGCCAATGAGCAGTTCTTC
CASSLAGLASANEQFF
>TRBV12-3/TRBV12-4|TRBD1|TRBJ2-3|few
TGTGCCACCCGACTCAGGGGGCGCGAGGGAGATACGCAGTATTTT
CATRLRGREGDTQYF
>TRBV7-6|-|TRBJ2-3|few
TGTGCCAGCAGACCCAAGGGGGGGTTGACAGATACGCAGTATTTT
CASRPKGGLTDTQYF
>TRBV11-2|-|TRBJ2-7|-
TGTGCCAGCAGCACAGACCCAGGGACTCCTCGTTCGGACTTC
CASSTDPGTPRSDF
>TRBV3-1|TRBD2|TRBJ2-7|-
TGTGCCAGCAGCCAAGATCAAGGACTAGCGGTGTACGAGCAGTACTTC
CASSQDQGLAVYEQYF
>TRBV4-3|-|TRBJ2-1|many
TGCGCCAGCAGCCAAGAAGCTAGCGTCTACTACAATGAGCAGTTCTTC
CASSQEASVYYNEQFF
>TRBV20-1|TRBD1|TRBJ1-1|few
TGCAGTGCTAGAACAGCGGACAGGAGGAACACTGAAGCTTTCTTT
CSARTADRRNTEAFF
>TRBV29-1|TRBD1|TRBJ2-1|-
TGCAGCGGCGGGACAGGGTCGAGCTCCTACAATGAGCAGTTCTTC
CSGGTGSSSYNEQFF
>TRBV10-1|TRBD1|TRBJ2-3|-
TGCGCCAGCGGAGGAACAGGGGGGCGAGATACGCAGTATTTT
CASGGTGGRDTQYF
>TRBV7-2|TRBD1|TRBJ2-3|-
TGTGCCACCTCGGGACAGGGGGCAGATACGCAGTATTTT
CATSGQGADTQYF
>TRBV27|-|TRBJ2-1|few
TGTGCCAGCAGCCGCGTTGGTTCCTACAATGAGCAGTTCTTC
CASSRVGSYNEQFF
>TRBV5-1|TRBD2|TRBJ2-7|-
TGCGCCAGCAGCTTAAGGACTAGCGACTCCTACGAGCAGTACTTC
CASSLRTSDSYEQYF
>TRBV29-1|-|TRBJ2-1|few
TGCAGCGTTGTAGATGGACAGTCTGCGTTGGGGTCCCAGTTCTTC
CSVVDGQSALGSQFF
>TRBV2|-|TRBJ2-1|-
TGTGCCAGCACCCTCCGTACGGGACTTTCGATCAACAATGAGCAGTTCTTC
CASTLRTGLSINNEQFF
>TRBV20-1|-|TRBJ2-1|few
TGCAGTGCTAGAGACCCCACTAGCAGCCTTGAGCAGTTCTTC
CSARDPTSSLEQFF
>TRBV6-2/TRBV6-3|-|TRBJ2-1|few
TGTGCCAGCAGAGGACGGCTGCGATACAATGAGCAGTTCTTC
CASRGRLRYNEQFF
>TRBV6-2/TRBV6-3|-|TRBJ2-3|-
TGTGCCAGCAGTTACTTTTTGCGGATACAAGATACGCAGTATTTT
CASSYFLRIQDTQYF
>TRBV29-1|-|TRBJ2-3|-
TGCAGCGTTGTGGCAGGTACAGATACGCAGTATTTT
CSVVAGTDTQYF
>TRBV7-9|-|TRBJ1-1|few
TGTGCCAGCACCGCCCCCGCCGCCCCGGGGGATGAAGCTTTCTTT
CASTAPAAPGDEAFF
>TRBV5-1|TRBD2|TRBJ2-3|many
TGTGCCAGCAGGATAGCGGGGAGCACAGATACGCAGTATTTT
CASRIAGSTDTQYF
>TRBV29-1|-|TRBJ2-5|-
TGCAGCGTTGAAAGACGGGCGGCAGAGACCCAGTACTTC
CSVERRAAETQYF
>TRBV12-3/TRBV12-4|-|TRBJ2-5|-
TGTGCCAGCAGTTTTCGGGGGCGCGGAGAGACCCAGTACTTC
CASSFRGRGETQYF
>TRBV10-2|-|TRBJ2-3|-
TGCGCCAGCAGAGTGGGCACAGATACGCAGTATTTT
CASRVGTDTQYF
>TRBV9|-|TRBJ1-4|few
TGTGCCAGCAGCGTAGGTTTAGCATCTAATGAAAAACTGTTTTTT
CASSVGLASNEKLFF
>TRBV20-1|-|TRBJ2-1|few
TGCAGTGCTAGAGAAAGGACAACCTACAATGAGCAGTTCTTC
CSARERTTYNEQFF
>TRBV12-3/TRBV12-4|TRBD2|TRBJ2-2|-
TGTGCCAGCAGTTTACCTAGCGGGGGGCCTGGGACCGGGGAGCTGTTTTTT
CASSLPSGGPGTGELFF
>TRBV28|TRBD1|TRBJ1-2|-
TGTGCCAGCATCCCCCCGGGGCTGAGGGGGCCCGGCTACACCTTC
CASIPPGLRGPGYTF
>TRBV7-8|-|TRBJ1-5|many
TGTGCCAGCAGCCCCGCCCAGGCCTATCAGCCCCAGCATTTT
CASSPAQAYQPQHF
>TRBV20-1|TRBD1|TRBJ2-4|few
TGCAGTGCCCCCGACAGGGATCAAAACATTCAGTACTTC
CSAPDRDQNIQYF
>TRBV28|TRBD2|TRBJ2-7|few
TGTGCCAGCAGATCTAGCGGCTCCTACGAGCAGTACTTC
CASRSSGSYEQYF
>TRBV11-2|-|TRBJ2-7|-
TGTGCCAGCAGCTCGGGCCTGGGCGAGCAGTACTTC
CASSSGLGEQYF